Below are 18 T cell receptor beta chains sequenced from a single sample in a study of cytomegalovirus exposure and HLA in healthy donors. PCR employed 60 Vbeta and 13 Jbeta primers. The method was immunoSEQ multiplex PCR; TCRdb's version includes in-frame clones alone and lacks a portion of them. The repertoire holds 130,000 to 150,000 clones, with around 80% as singletons. Sample: PBMCs. The receptors derive from a female donor in good health and CMV-seronegative.

This chain connects TRBV5-4 to TRBJ1-2, with 8 nucleotides matching TRBD1. Germline V lookup: CDR1 SGHNT, CDR2 YYREEE (reference sequence). J was trimmed by 0 bases and V by 2 bases; bases with no gene match: 3. The CDR3 consists of 15 residues. The CDR3 coding sequence is TGTGCCAGCAGCTTTCAGGGGGCTACTAACTATGGCTACACCTTC. This translates into CASSFQGATNYGYTF.

Only a few counts were recorded for this clone. V gene TRBV19 combines with J gene TRBJ1-1; 7 positions agree with TRBD1. Germline V CDR1 and CDR2: LNHDA, SQIVND (reference sequence). CDR3 size: 15 residues. The trim removed 2 bases at V and 3 bases at J, leaving 6 bases unmatched. This chain's CDR3 is CASSIYSGGDTEAFF. The CDR3 DNA is TGTGCCAGTAGTATATATTCAGGGGGTGACACTGAAGCTTTCTTT.

This sequence joins TRBV5-5 and TRBJ2-3, with D maybe TRBD1 (6 bases). Germline V gives CDR1 SGHKS, CDR2 YYEKEE (reference sequence). This CDR3 comprises 14 residues. V gave up 4 bases and J gave up 1 base, with 10 bases separating them. For the CDR3, the DNA is TGTGCCAGCAGCCCGGACAGCCGCACAGATACGCAGTATTTT. Its translation is CASSPDSRTDTQYF.

J is TRBJ2-1 and V is TRBV5-1; TRBD2 matches at 9 bases. CDR3 length equals 14 residues. V trimming: 2 bases; J trimming: 4 bases; junction bases outside the gene matches: 1. CDR1 is SGHRS and CDR2 is YFSETQ in the germline V gene. CDR3 nucleotide sequence: TGCGCCAGCAGCTTCCTAGCGGGGTACAATGAGCAGTTCTTC. Translated, it gives CASSFLAGYNEQFF.

The chain combines TRBV6-6 with TRBJ1-6, with TRBD1 matching 9 bases. This CDR3 has 15 amino acids. Germline values: CDR1 MNHNY, CDR2 SVGAGI (reference sequence). With 5 bases clipped from V and 10 bases from J, the junction kept 9 bases outside the gene matches. CDR3 residues: CASSGGQGFRSPLHF. DNA of the CDR3: TGTGCCAGCAGTGGGGGACAGGGTTTTAGATCACCCCTCCACTTT.

The CDR3 loop reads CASSTPRVGGSTSGINEQFF. The CDR3 DNA follows: TGTGCCAGTAGTACACCCAGGGTAGGGGGGAGCACTAGCGGGATCAATGAGCAGTTCTTC. The chain has TRBV19 and TRBJ2-1; 10 positions match TRBD2. This CDR3 contains 20 residues. The germline V gene has CDR1 LNHDA and CDR2 SQIVND (reference sequence). V shed 4 bases and J 6 bases; nucleotides not matched to a gene: 21.

The V and J genes are TRBV28 and TRBJ1-6; 8 bases line up with TRBD1. Germline V lookup: CDR1 MDHEN, CDR2 SYDVKM. The CDR3 extends over 14 amino acids. V was pared by 6 bases and J by 3 bases, with 1 base of the junction left unmatched. This chain's CDR3 is CASRGQDYNSPLHF. The CDR3 DNA reads as TGTGCCAGCAGGGGACAGGACTATAATTCACCCCTCCACTTT.

The genes are TRBV28 and TRBJ1-4; D is unclear. The V and J ends lost 2 bases and 4 bases respectively, with 20 bases between them. Germline CDR1 and CDR2: MDHEN and SYDVKM. The CDR3 covers 18 residues. The DNA of the CDR3 is TGTGCCAGCAGTTTAATCCAGCCACGGGTGAAGTTTAATGAAAAACTGTTTTTT. The encoded protein is CASSLIQPRVKFNEKLFF.

The rearrangement uses TRBV5-1 and TRBJ1-2, with no clear D. With 1 base removed from V and 0 bases from J, the gap between germline ends came to 4 bases. The CDR3 is made up of 13 amino acids. The germline V gene has CDR1 SGHRS and CDR2 YFSETQ. The CDR3 DNA sequence: TGCGCCAGCAGCTTGACAGCTAACTATGGCTACACCTTC. Its protein product is CASSLTANYGYTF.

The gene calls are TRBV6-6 and TRBJ1-3, with a weak D call TRBD1 (5 bases). The CDR3 is 16 amino acids. The V end lost 2 bases, the J end lost 0 bases, and 11 bases lay between the germline ends. Germline-derived CDR1 and CDR2 are MNHNY and SVGAGI (reference sequence). The CDR3 bases are TGTGCCAGCAGTTACGCCCCGGGACTCTCTGGAAACACCATATATTTT. It yields the protein CASSYAPGLSGNTIYF.

The chain has TRBV29-1 and TRBJ2-5; 8 positions agree with TRBD2. Germline lookup yields CDR1 SQVTM and CDR2 ANQGSEA. This CDR3 region has 14 residues. V was clipped by 7 bases and J by 2 bases; unmatched bases: 9. This CDR3 reads CSAGPLAGQETQYF. The DNA of the CDR3 is TGCAGCGCAGGGCCTCTAGCGGGTCAAGAGACCCAGTACTTC.

This clone occurred a few times. The chain carries TRBV6-1 and TRBJ2-7; the D is unclear. The CDR3 sequence is 13 residues long. V lost 7 bases and J lost 0, with 10 bases in between. From germline, CDR1 is MNHNS and CDR2 SASEGT. DNA of the CDR3: TGTGCCAGCAATAGAGCAAGCTCCTACGAGCAGTACTTC. Encoded protein: CASNRASSYEQYF.

This clone appeared a few times. The chain recombines TRBV5-6 with TRBJ1-2, with TRBD1 as a possible D gene (5 bases). With 0 bases removed from V and 6 bases from J, the gap between germline ends came to 15 bases. The CDR3 totals 15 residues. The germline gives CDR1 SGHDT, CDR2 YYEEEE. The CDR3 is CASSLVGREGDGYTF. CDR3 in DNA: TGTGCCAGCAGCTTGGTAGGCAGGGAAGGGGATGGCTACACCTTC.

The V call is TRBV28, the J call TRBJ2-7, with 9 nucleotides matching TRBD1. The V gene end was trimmed by 7 bases and the J gene end by 5 bases; junction bases not matched to a gene: 9. This CDR3 is 14 amino acids long. Germline V gene lookup returns CDR1 MDHEN and CDR2 SYDVKM. This CDR3 reads CASINRGPGHEQYF. The CDR3 coding sequence is TGTGCCAGCATAAACAGGGGGCCGGGGCACGAGCAGTACTTC.

This chain links TRBV5-1 with TRBJ1-2; possible D gene TRBD1, 6 bases. The CDR3 spans 14 residues. V was shortened by 4 bases and J by 8 bases, with 18 bases between the two germline ends. Germline V CDR1 and CDR2: SGHRS, YFSETQ. In DNA form, the CDR3 reads TGCGCCAGCAGCATCCAGTTAACAGGGACCGGCTACACCTTC. As protein: CASSIQLTGTGYTF.

The V call is TRBV7-8, the J call TRBJ2-2; the match to TRBD1 covers 9 bases. V lost 10 bases to trimming and J lost 0 bases; unmatched junction nucleotides: 6. The CDR3 runs 15 residues. Per germline, CDR1 SGHVS and CDR2 FQNEAQ. CDR3 DNA: TGTGCCACAAAAGACAGGGGGGCGAACACCGGGGAGCTGTTTTTT. Translated, it gives CATKDRGANTGELFF.

The chain employs TRBV11-2 and TRBJ1-2; a possible D gene is TRBD1 (5 bases). V lost 0 bases to trimming and J lost 4 bases, with 9 bases between them. From germline, CDR1 is SGHAT and CDR2 FQNNGV. The CDR3 contains 14 residues. DNA for the CDR3: TGTGCCAGCAGCTTAGATCCAGGGTCCTATGGCTACACCTTC. It codes for CASSLDPGSYGYTF.

The chain links TRBV28 to TRBJ1-1; 7 bases match TRBD1. The CDR3 is 14 residues long. Losses at the gene ends were 5 bases for V and 5 bases for J; bases not matched to a gene: 8. CDR1 is MDHEN, CDR2 SYDVKM, per germline. The CDR3 bases are TGTGCCAGCAGTCCTAGGGGGCGTCTGACTGAAGCTTTCTTT. Translated, it gives CASSPRGRLTEAFF.